What follows describes a single T cell receptor (beta chain). This specimen comes from a study of blood T cell repertoires in COVID-19. Germline lookup yields CDR1 MNHEY and CDR2 SMNVEV (reference sequence). The CDR3 has 18 amino acids. The V and J ends lost 6 bases and 0 bases, in that order; junction bases with no gene match: 13. The repertoire was sequenced with immunoSEQ multiplex PCR; TCRdb's copy has only in-frame clones and lacks some. The sample records around 100,000 clones, around 88% being singletons. The specimen sequenced was peripheral blood. The chain carries TRBV27 and TRBJ2-1; 8 bases align to TRBD1. This receptor was obtained from a human donor in a cohort sampled during active COVID-19. CDR3 nucleotides: TGTGCCAGCAGGACAGGGGAAGCCACGTGGAGCTCCTACAATGAGCAGTTCTTC. This sequence encodes CASRTGEATWSSYNEQFF.